This TCR beta chain stems from a study of OX40 agonist ivuxolimab in advanced cancers. Study details: Patients were given ivuxolimab, an antibody that agonizes OX40 (CD134). Partial responses occurred in Three dose-escalation patients, one with hepatocellular carcinoma and two with cutaneous melanoma.

Blood sampling was done at baseline, cycle 4 day 1, and cycle 7 day 1. Assay used: immunoSEQ multiplex PCR; TCRdb lists only in-frame clones, some missing. The table records tens of thousands of clones, 75% to 90% of them present only once. Between the trimmed V and J ends, which lost 2 bases and 4 bases, there was a span of 5 bases. From germline, CDR1 is LNHDA and CDR2 SQIVND (reference sequence). There are 12 residues in the CDR3. The V and J genes are TRBV19 and TRBJ1-2; D is uncertain. This clonotype was obtained from an adult with an advanced solid tumor such as melanoma, head and neck, liver or kidney cancer. Sequencing used CD4+ or CD8+ T cells sorted from blood, obtained in a trial of the OX40 agonist ivuxolimab. The CDR3, as DNA: TGTGCCAGTAGTATATATGGCTATGGCTACACCTTC. Amino acids: CASSIYGYGYTF.